This T cell receptor beta chain was sequenced during a study of T cell responses to AZD1222 COVID-19 vaccine. Turning to this clone: The antigen remains undetermined.

Assay: immunoSEQ multiplex PCR; the TCRdb copy retains only in-frame clones and omits some. The repertoire holds roughly 120,000 clones, around 93% seen once, with around 5% in the top ten. Study-wide points: Variant regions that are unmutated are reportedly the target of nearly half of spike-specific TCRs.

Trimming took 4 bases from V and 3 from J, leaving 1 base between them. The CDR3 has 12 amino acids. Germline CDR1 MNHEY, CDR2 SVGEGT. Here the sequenced sample was peripheral blood, taken 28 days after the second AZD1222 dose. The V call is TRBV6-2 or TRBV6-3, the J call TRBJ2-6; D not resolved. The source is an adult who received the AZD1222 COVID-19 vaccine. CDR3 region: CASSFGANVLTF. Here the CDR3 DNA reads TGTGCCAGCAGTTTTGGGGCCAACGTCCTGACTTTC.